This T cell receptor beta chain was identified during a study of blood T cell repertoires in COVID-19 (dated by TCRdb to about 2020). Regarding the study in general: The collaborator samples originated in the United States, Italy and Spain and spanned the acute and convalescent phases of COVID-19. Deeply sampled blood TCRbeta repertoires from subjects exposed to, actively infected with, or recovered from COVID-19 were included in the dataset. The prospective study material was composed of cDNA or gDNA derived from T cells, B-cell-depleted T cells, or PBMCs. Nearly every sample came with metadata listing a de-identified subject ID, COVID-19 status, age in years and sex. Samples were obtained from the ongoing ImmuneRACE study (first 160 participants) and from some 1,300 subjects provided by 6 global collaborators. The repertoires were released in a freely available public database meant as a resource for research on the immune response to SARS-CoV-2. Where available, HLA class I and class II types were taken from metadata supplied by the sample provider and were not determined by assay-based typing. Findings and caveats that apply to the study as a whole: The quantity of clinical and demographic metadata differed by source and by participant and was supplied without curation.

One collaborating source in Seattle enrolled patients during active infection and followed them longitudinally through the course of disease. Collaborating institutions collected whole blood in K2EDTA tubes following their own protocols. Collaborator samples were shipped for TCRbeta analysis as frozen whole blood, isolated PBMCs, or DNA extracted from either sample type. Cut back by 0 bases and 5 bases, the V and J ends lie 9 bases apart. The CDR3 runs 14 amino acids, cysteine and phenylalanine included. The read is trimmed to its CDR3 DNA, 42 bases read in frame from base 1. CDR1 and CDR2, per the germline V gene, are SGHDT and YYEEEE. TCRbeta CDR3 regions were amplified from genomic DNA by means of the immunoSEQ Assay, a bias-controlled multiplex PCR. The authors' analysis ran thus. Nucleated cell counts per sample were estimated from amplification of reference gene primers within the assay. To quantify the absolute abundance of each unique TCRbeta CDR3 rearrangement, sequence reads were collapsed and filtered. For each sample, productive Simpson clonality was calculated as the square root of Simpson's diversity index over productive rearrangements. The source is immuneACCESS, and TCRdb retained only in-frame sequences with V and J called. Part of the clones is not carried over; for the studies checked, unresolved V genes explain less than half of this, and the remainder is unexplained. The V and J calls and the clone size are those of that table, but D and trimming were determined from the DNA. Here the sample has 400,000 to 450,000 clones; 70% to 90% occur a single time. The ten most abundant clones make up approximately 1.5% of the sample.

With regard to this clone: Its antigen is not yet known. No quality values exist for individual bases; no much larger clone is one base distant.

Material: peripheral blood. The chain couples TRBV5-6 to TRBJ1-5; the D gene is perhaps TRBD1, from 5 matching bases. This clonotype was obtained from a woman in her thirties or forties with COVID-19, enrolled during active disease. The CDR3 protein is CASSLGGEDQPQHF. At the DNA level, the sequence is TGTGCCAGCAGCTTGGGGGGCGAGGATCAGCCCCAGCATTTT.